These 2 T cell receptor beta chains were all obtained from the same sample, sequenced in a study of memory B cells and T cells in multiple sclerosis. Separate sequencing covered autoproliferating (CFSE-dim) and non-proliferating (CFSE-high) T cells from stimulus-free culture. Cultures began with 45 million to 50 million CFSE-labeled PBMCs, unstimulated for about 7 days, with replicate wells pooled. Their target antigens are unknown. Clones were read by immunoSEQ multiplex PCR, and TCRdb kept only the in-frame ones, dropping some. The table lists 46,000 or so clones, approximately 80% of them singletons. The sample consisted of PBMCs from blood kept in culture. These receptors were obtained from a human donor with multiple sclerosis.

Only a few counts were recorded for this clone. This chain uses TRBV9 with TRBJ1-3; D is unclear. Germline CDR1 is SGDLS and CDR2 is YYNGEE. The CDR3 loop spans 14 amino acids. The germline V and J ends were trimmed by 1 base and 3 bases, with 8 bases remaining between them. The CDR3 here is CASSVSGVGNTIYF. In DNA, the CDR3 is TGTGCCAGCAGCGTATCTGGGGTTGGAAACACCATATATTTT.

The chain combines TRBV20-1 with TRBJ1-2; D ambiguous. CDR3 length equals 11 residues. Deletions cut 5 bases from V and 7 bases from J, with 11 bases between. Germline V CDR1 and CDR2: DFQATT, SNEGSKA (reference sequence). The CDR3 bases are TGCAGTGCTCGCGGTGTGCCTGGCTACACCTTC. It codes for CSARGVPGYTF.